This T cell receptor beta chain was obtained from a study of cytomegalovirus exposure and HLA in healthy donors. Findings and caveats of the study: Reported results showed that the classifier diagnosed cytomegalovirus status with high specificity and sensitivity. According to the study, 150 to 200 TCR beta chains were cytomegalovirus-associated. Later on, an analysis found that several of the most significant clusters appeared to be linked to common viral pathogens, which included parvovirus B19.

The PCR used 60 Vbeta and 13 Jbeta primers. Produced via immunoSEQ multiplex PCR; TCRdb's table is partial and in-frame only. The repertoire table contains approximately 210,000 clones. Germline CDR1 reads SGHRS; CDR2 reads YFSETQ. This CDR3 is 15 amino acids long. The V segment lost 2 bases and the J segment 7 bases; nucleotides outside the gene matches: 7. As for this clone: What it binds is not known.

The TCR comes from a woman aged 25-40 years in good health and CMV-seropositive. Specimen: PBMCs. The chain carries TRBV5-1 and TRBJ1-4; 8 bases agree with TRBD1. The CDR3 DNA sequence: TGCGCCAGCAGCTTTACGGACAGGGTTAGTGAAAAACTGTTTTTT. Translated: CASSFTDRVSEKLFF.